These 20 T cell receptor beta chains share one sample of origin, sequenced in a study. Each CDR3 protein is one row after TCRdb ran MiXCR on the RT-PCR reads. The sample lists 650,000 to 800,000 distinct CDR3 sequences; 12% to 15% were seen once. The specimen sequenced was memory CD4+ T cells from blood. The receptor set was obtained from a female donor in good health, serving as a healthy control.

This chain links TRBV12-3 or TRBV12-4 with TRBJ2-1, with 13 bases aligning to TRBD2. CDR3 size: 16 residues. The V segment lost 10 bases and the J segment 6 bases; nucleotides outside the gene matches: 12. CDR3 DNA sequence: TGTGCCACTGGGACTAGCGGGACCCTGACCACCAATGAGCAGTTCTTC. Translation gives CATGTSGTLTTNEQFF.

The genes are TRBV9 and TRBJ2-3; a possible D gene is TRBD1 (5 bases). With 0 bases removed from V and 5 bases from J, the gap between germline ends came to 13 bases. There are 15 residues in the CDR3. Germline-derived CDR1 and CDR2 are SGDLS and YYNGEE. The CDR3 loop is CASSVVGRALDTQYF. CDR3 DNA sequence: TGTGCCAGCAGCGTAGTGGGCAGGGCTCTAGATACGCAGTATTTT.

This clonotype was found a few times. The chain recombines TRBV27 with TRBJ2-7, with 10 bases identical to TRBD1. Germline V CDR1 and CDR2: MNHEY, SMNVEV (reference sequence). The V segment lost 5 bases and the J segment 5 bases; nucleotides outside the gene matches: 9. The CDR3 sequence is 15 residues long. The CDR3 protein is CASSPSAGQGNEQYF. CDR3 coding DNA: TGTGCCAGCAGTCCCTCGGCGGGACAGGGGAACGAGCAGTACTTC.

This clonotype was counted ten times or more. The CDR3, as DNA: TGTGCCAGCAGCACCAGCGGGGTGAGCTCCTACGAGCAGTACTTC. Translating gives CASSTSGVSSYEQYF. The V and J genes are TRBV7-2 and TRBJ2-7; 7 nucleotides agree with TRBD2. Germline V gene lookup returns CDR1 SGHTA and CDR2 FQGNSA. The CDR3 loop spans 15 amino acids. V shed 5 bases, J shed 0 bases, and the junction held 7 bases outside the gene matches.

This clonotype was detected a few times. J is TRBJ2-7 and V is TRBV6-6; D call uncertain. Germline V gene sequence: CDR1 MNHNY, CDR2 SVGAGI (reference sequence). V was pared by 6 bases and J by 1 base, with 10 bases between. This CDR3 is built from 13 residues. As DNA, the CDR3 is TGTGCCAGCAGACTTGACGGATCCTACGAGCAGTACTTC. Its translation is CASRLDGSYEQYF.

This clonotype was counted between two and nine times. V gene TRBV4-1 combines with J gene TRBJ2-3, with D uncertain. The V gene lost 4 bases and the J gene lost 1 base, with 9 bases spanning the gap. CDR1 and CDR2 from the germline V gene are MGHRA and YSYEKL. The CDR3 contains 14 residues. DNA for the CDR3: TGCGCCAGCAGCCCCGAGTTCGGCACAGATACGCAGTATTTT. Translated, it gives CASSPEFGTDTQYF.

This clonotype was observed a few times. J is TRBJ1-1 and V is TRBV3-1; D is uncertain. There are 16 residues in the CDR3. Germline V gives CDR1 LGHDT, CDR2 YNNKEL (reference sequence). V was cut by 0 bases and J by 0 bases, with 11 bases left in between. CDR3 protein: CASSQDGTGLNTEAFF. The CDR3 DNA reads as TGTGCCAGCAGCCAAGATGGCACGGGCCTGAACACTGAAGCTTTCTTT.

This clonotype showed up many times. The chain carries TRBV5-1 and TRBJ2-1, with D perhaps TRBD1 or TRBD2 (5 bases each). The CDR3 length is 14 residues. Trimming pared 4 bases from V and 5 bases from J, leaving 13 bases between. Germline V CDR1 and CDR2: SGHRS, YFSETQ. The CDR3 coding sequence is TGCGCCAGCAGCATCGGGACCGCTAACAATGAGCAGTTCTTC. Translation: CASSIGTANNEQFF.

Many counts were recorded for this clonotype. The V call is TRBV7-7, the J call TRBJ2-1; 7 nucleotides match TRBD1. The length of the CDR3 is 16 residues. The germline gives CDR1 SSHAT, CDR2 FNYEAQ (reference sequence). Trimming at V came to 1 base and at J to 4 bases, leaving 7 bases not matched to a gene. CDR3 residues: CASSLGGSGGYNEQFF. For the CDR3, the DNA is TGTGCCAGCAGCTTAGGAGGTTCAGGGGGATACAATGAGCAGTTCTTC.

This clonotype was detected only a few times. The genes are TRBV11-1 and TRBJ2-3; TRBD1 aligns across 7 bases. This CDR3 has 15 residues. V dropped 5 bases and J dropped 2; count of bases not matched to a gene: 7. Germline V gene sequence: CDR1 SGHAT, CDR2 FQDESV (reference sequence). CDR3 bases: TGTGCCAGCAGCACCGGGACAGTTTCCACAGATACGCAGTATTTT. Residues: CASSTGTVSTDTQYF.

V and J are TRBV3-1 and TRBJ2-4; possible D gene TRBD1, 5 bases. V lost 4 bases and J lost 3, with 19 bases in between. This CDR3 has 17 amino acids. The germline gives CDR1 LGHDT, CDR2 YNNKEL (reference sequence). CDR3: CASSLTVRVSCKNIQYF. The DNA of the CDR3 is TGTGCCAGCAGCCTCACGGTCAGGGTCTCGTGCAAAAACATTCAGTACTTC.

This clonotype was detected many times. The rearrangement uses TRBV7-2 and TRBJ2-3; 7 bases map to TRBD2. The V gene's germline CDR1 is SGHTA and CDR2 FQGNSA. Trimming removed 0 bases from V and 3 bases from J; junction bases left unmatched: 3. The CDR3 is 15 amino acids. CDR3 sequence reads: CASSLASGGTDTQYF. In nucleotides, the CDR3 is TGTGCCAGCAGCTTAGCATCGGGAGGAACAGATACGCAGTATTTT.

In this sample, this clonotype turned up a few times. The chain links TRBV29-1 to TRBJ2-1; D is perhaps TRBD2 (7 bases). The germline gives CDR1 SQVTM, CDR2 ANQGSEA. Trimming cost V 1 base and J 0 bases, with 16 bases left between them. The CDR3 covers 17 residues. CDR3 region: CSVEGRGLADSYNEQFF. Written as DNA, the CDR3 is TGCAGCGTTGAAGGTCGGGGGCTAGCGGACTCCTACAATGAGCAGTTCTTC.

This clonotype was detected only a few times. This chain uses TRBV5-1 with TRBJ2-5; D call uncertain. V lost 1 base to trimming and J lost 1 base, with 11 bases between them. The CDR3 is 15 amino acids. CDR1 and CDR2 from the germline V gene are SGHRS and YFSETQ. In DNA, the CDR3 is TGCGCCAGCAGCTTGTTTTCGAGGACCCAAGAGACCCAGTACTTC. It translates to CASSLFSRTQETQYF.

As regards this clonotype: Possible read error: a much larger clone is one base away. The chain links TRBV20-1 to TRBJ1-1, with a weak D call TRBD1 (6 bases). CDR3 length equals 13 residues. The V end lost 6 bases, the J end lost 7 bases, and 18 bases lay between the germline ends. CDR1 DFQATT and CDR2 SNEGSKA come from the germline V gene (reference sequence). The DNA for the CDR3 is TGCAGTGCGGCGTATATACAGGGACTTGAAGCTTTCTTT. Translation gives CSAAYIQGLEAFF.

J is TRBJ2-3 and V is TRBV6-2 or TRBV6-3; 10 bases match TRBD2. Germline CDR1 MNHEY, CDR2 SVGEGT. The CDR3 has 13 amino acids. The junction had 7 bases not matched to a gene; V was cut back by 2 bases and J by 14 bases. The CDR3 DNA reads TGTGCCAGCAGTTACGGCCCTAGCGGGAGCTTGTATTTT. Its protein product is CASSYGPSGSLYF.

The chain recombines TRBV5-1 with TRBJ2-5; D ambiguous. V lost 1 base and J lost 5, with 3 bases in between. CDR3 length: 11 residues. Germline values: CDR1 SGHRS, CDR2 YFSETQ. The CDR3 DNA reads TGCGCCAGCAGCTTGCACGAGACCCAGTACTTC. It yields the protein CASSLHETQYF.

The V call is TRBV28, the J call TRBJ2-7; D call uncertain. Trimming left V 8 bases short and J 2 bases short, with 13 bases between. Germline lookup yields CDR1 MDHEN and CDR2 SYDVKM. This CDR3 region has 13 residues. As DNA, the CDR3 is TGTGCCAGCTGGGCAGCTTCCACCTACGAGCAGTACTTC. It yields the protein CASWAASTYEQYF.

In its sample, this clonotype was seen a few times. V and J are TRBV7-9 and TRBJ2-5; TRBD2 matches at 14 bases. The CDR3 contains 16 residues. The germline V gene encodes CDR1 SEHNR and CDR2 FQNEAQ (reference sequence). The V gene end was trimmed by 7 bases and the J gene end by 5 bases; junction bases not matched to a gene: 9. The CDR3 loop reads CASTSTSGRERETQYF. DNA for the CDR3: TGTGCCAGCACCTCGACTAGCGGGAGGGAGCGGGAGACCCAGTACTTC.

This clonotype was detected many times. V usage is TRBV5-1 and J usage is TRBJ2-3; D is ambiguous. The CDR3 covers 13 residues. The germline V gene has CDR1 SGHRS and CDR2 YFSETQ. V lost 0 bases to trimming and J lost 1 base, with 3 bases between them. CDR3 loop: CASSLEGTDTQYF. The CDR3 region has the DNA TGCGCCAGCAGCTTGGAAGGCACAGATACGCAGTATTTT.